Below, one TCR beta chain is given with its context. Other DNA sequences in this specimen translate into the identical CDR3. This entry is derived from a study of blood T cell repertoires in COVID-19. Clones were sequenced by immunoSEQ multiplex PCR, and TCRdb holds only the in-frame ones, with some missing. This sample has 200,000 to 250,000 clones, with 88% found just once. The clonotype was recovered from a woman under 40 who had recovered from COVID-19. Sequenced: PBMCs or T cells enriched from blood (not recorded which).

CDR3 nucleotide sequence: TGCGCCAGCAGCTTGGCCGGGGGTGGGGAGACCCAGTACTTC. Protein: CASSLAGGGETQYF. The V gene is TRBV5-1, the J gene TRBJ2-5; D possibly corresponds to TRBD2 (6 bases). The CDR3 has 14 residues. In germline, CDR1 is SGHRS, CDR2 YFSETQ. Between the trimmed V and J ends, which lost 0 bases and 5 bases, there was a span of 11 bases.